Below, 8 T cell receptor beta chains from the same sample are listed, as sequenced in a study of blood T cell repertoires in COVID-19. Only in-frame clones appear in the TCRdb table, and some are missing; sequencing was by immunoSEQ multiplex PCR. The sample has about 160,000 clones; roughly 90% are singletons. The material sequenced was PBMCs or T cells enriched from blood (not recorded which). These receptors were taken from a woman between 45 and 60 years old who had recovered from COVID-19.

A single count supports this clone. The chain uses TRBV2 and TRBJ1-6, with TRBD1 matching 10 bases. V trimming: 4 bases; J trimming: 6 bases; junction bases outside the gene matches: 3. This CDR3 spans 15 amino acids. The germline V gene encodes CDR1 SNHLY and CDR2 FYNNEI. The CDR3 DNA reads TGTGCCAGCAGTGCGACAGGGGGCTTTAATTCACCCCTCCACTTT. Its protein product is CASSATGGFNSPLHF.

DNA for the CDR3: TGTGCTAGTGGTTTGGTACTTGGGGGCTCTTCACCCCTCCACTTT. This codes for CASGLVLGGSSPLHF. The gene calls are TRBV12-5 and TRBJ1-6; tentatively, D is TRBD1 (6 bases). Germline CDR1 and CDR2: LGHNT and FRNRAP. The V end lost 0 bases, the J end lost 9 bases, and 12 bases lay between the germline ends. This CDR3 region has 15 residues.

The chain recombines TRBV10-2 with TRBJ1-5; unclear D gene. V shed 5 bases and J shed 4 bases, with 15 bases lying between them. This CDR3 is built from 15 residues. Germline V gives CDR1 WSHSY, CDR2 SAAADI. CDR3 region: CASSPRPGKNQPQHF. In nucleotides, the CDR3 is TGCGCCAGCAGTCCCCGGCCAGGAAAAAATCAGCCCCAGCATTTT.

CDR3 in DNA: TGTGCCAGCAGCTTAAGGAAGGGGCGGGGAGAGACCCAGTACTTC. Protein: CASSLRKGRGETQYF. The gene calls are TRBV11-3 and TRBJ2-5, with D tentatively TRBD2 (6 bases). This CDR3 is 15 amino acids long. The germline CDR1 and CDR2 sequences are SGHNT and YENEEA. V was pared by 2 bases and J by 4 bases, with 14 bases between. The variable domain in full, with the rest retrieved from reference TRBV11-3 and TRBJ2-5, is EAGVVQSPRYKIIEKKQPVAFWCNPISGHNTLYWYLQNLGQGPELLIRYENEEAVDDSQLPKDRFSAERLKGVDSTLKIQPAELGDSAVYLCASSLRKGRGETQYFGPGTRLLVL.

This CDR3 is CASSPGVGLNNEQFF. As DNA, the CDR3 is TGTGCCAGCAGCCCAGGGGTGGGGTTGAACAATGAGCAGTTCTTC. The chain links TRBV7-2 to TRBJ2-1, with D perhaps matching TRBD1 (6 bases). CDR3 size: 15 residues. Trimming left V 5 bases short and J 5 bases short, with 16 bases between. The germline V gene has CDR1 SGHTA and CDR2 FQGNSA.

The genes are TRBV4-1 and TRBJ1-4; TRBD1 is a possible D gene (5 bases). This CDR3 is 16 amino acids long. Germline loops: CDR1 MGHRA, CDR2 YSYEKL. V shed 6 bases and J shed 0 bases, with 14 bases lying between them. CDR3 sequence reads: CASRDNRGATNEKLFF. CDR3 DNA: TGCGCCAGCAGGGACAATCGGGGGGCAACTAATGAAAAACTGTTTTTT.

In regard to this clone: This CDR3 is also generated by other DNA sequences in the sample. The rearrangement links TRBV19 to TRBJ1-5, with D uncertain. CDR3 size: 12 residues. V lost 3 bases and J 6 bases, leaving 6 bases between the germline ends. Germline V gene sequence: CDR1 LNHDA, CDR2 SQIVND (reference sequence). CDR3 bases: TGTGCCAGTAGTATCGGCGGTCAGCCCCAGCATTTT. It is translated as CASSIGGQPQHF.

The J gene is TRBJ2-2, the V gene TRBV4-3; the D gene is possibly TRBD1 (5 bases). The V end lost 4 bases, the J end lost 6 bases, and 12 bases lay between the germline ends. This CDR3 spans 14 amino acids. Germline V gene sequence: CDR1 LGHNA, CDR2 YSLEER. The CDR3 DNA sequence: TGCGCCAGCAGCCGGGCAGGGTTTGCCGGGGAGCTGTTTTTT. Residues: CASSRAGFAGELFF.